The 18 T cell receptor beta chains below come from one sample, sequenced in a study of T-cell reconstitution after alpha-beta-depleted transplantation in children. It was with unique molecular identifiers that the TCRbeta library was prepared. TCRdb re-analysed the PCR reads in MiXCR, keeping a single row per CDR3 protein. The sample consists of about 460,000 distinct CDR3 sequences, over 9.5% of them appearing once. The sequences come from PBMCs, collected before TCRalphabeta/CD19-depleted stem cell transplant. The source of these receptors is a child aged 2-15 years with inherited bone marrow failure, due to receive a stem cell transplant.

Note on this clonotype: With a much larger clone just one base away, this may be a read error. The V call is TRBV28, the J call TRBJ2-7; D gene unclear. The CDR3 has 12 amino acids. CDR1 is MDHEN and CDR2 is SYDVKM in the germline V gene. CDR3: CATSLTGVWQYF. The CDR3 DNA reads TGTGCCACCAGTTTAACGGGCGTTTGGCAGTACTTC.

At least ten counts were recorded for this clonotype. The V gene is TRBV12-3 or TRBV12-4, the J gene TRBJ2-1, with TRBD2 matching over 8 bases. The CDR3 has 16 amino acids. Unmatched junction bases numbered 14, after V lost 7 bases and J lost 6 bases. This chain's CDR3 is CASTQTQREWGNEQFF. CDR3 sequence (DNA): TGTGCCAGCACCCAAACCCAGCGGGAGTGGGGCAATGAGCAGTTCTTC.

The chain links TRBV27 to TRBJ2-7, with D perhaps TRBD1 or TRBD2 (5 bases each). The CDR3 contains 12 residues. The V gene lost 10 bases and the J gene lost 5 bases, with 15 bases spanning the gap. Looked up from germline, CDR1 is MNHEY and CDR2 is SMNVEV (reference sequence). CDR3 residues: CATGYRGDEQYF. The CDR3 nucleotides are TGTGCCACCGGGTATAGAGGGGACGAGCAGTACTTC.

As concerns this clonotype: A clone one base away is much larger, so this may be a read error. The gene calls are TRBV4-1 and TRBJ1-1; a possible D gene is TRBD1 (5 bases). Per the germline V gene, CDR1 is MGHRA and CDR2 is YSYEKL. The CDR3 contains 14 residues. CDR3 DNA: TGCGCCAGCGGGGTTCTGGGGACGAACGCTGAAGCTTTCTTT. Translated: CASGVLGTNAEAFF.

The chain joins TRBV6-5 to TRBJ1-2, with D maybe TRBD1 (5 bases). V lost 0 bases, J lost 4 bases, and 12 bases lay in between. Germline V gene sequence: CDR1 MNHEY, CDR2 SVGAGI. This CDR3 comprises 15 residues. The CDR3 DNA follows: TGTGCCAGCAGTTACTCGACAGAGCTTCCCTATGGCTACACCTTC. Residues: CASSYSTELPYGYTF.

This clonotype was recorded at least ten times. V and J are TRBV5-6 and TRBJ2-7, with TRBD1 matching 8 bases. The CDR3 is 14 residues long. Trimming at V came to 0 bases and at J to 4 bases, leaving 3 bases not matched to a gene. Germline CDR1 reads SGHDT; CDR2 reads YYEEEE. CDR3: CASSLGTGLYEQYF. The DNA of the CDR3 is TGTGCCAGCAGCTTGGGGACAGGGTTATACGAGCAGTACTTC.

This clonotype was seen repeatedly, ten times or more. This chain links TRBV7-2 with TRBJ2-3; 13 nucleotides align to TRBD2. This CDR3 region has 17 residues. The V gene's germline CDR1 is SGHTA and CDR2 FQGNSA. J lost 4 bases, V lost 3 bases, and 7 bases had no gene match. In DNA form, the CDR3 reads TGTGCCAGCAGCTTCGGGACTAGCGGGATCTTTTCAGATACGCAGTATTTT. It translates to CASSFGTSGIFSDTQYF.

The rearrangement uses TRBV2 and TRBJ2-7; 7 bases are a match to TRBD1. CDR3 size: 14 residues. Germline loops: CDR1 SNHLY, CDR2 FYNNEI. With 4 bases clipped from V and 6 bases from J, the junction kept 9 bases outside the gene matches. The CDR3 protein is CASSAWAGGSEQYF. CDR3 DNA sequence: TGTGCCAGCAGTGCGTGGGCAGGGGGAAGCGAGCAGTACTTC. The full variable domain, with the rest looked up from reference TRBV2 and TRBJ2-7, is EPEVTQTPSHQVTQMGQEVILRCVPISNHLYFYWYRQILGQKVEFLVSFYNNEISEKSEIFDDQFSVERPDGSNFTLKIRSTKLEDSAMYFCASSAWAGGSEQYFGPGTRLTVT.

The table lists this clonotype with many counts. The V gene is TRBV20-1, the J gene TRBJ2-2; D is unclear. The V end was cut by 0 bases, the J end by 6 bases, with 23 bases between. The CDR3 is made up of 18 amino acids. CDR1 and CDR2 (germline): DFQATT, SNEGSKA (reference sequence). This CDR3 is CSARDPTISELTPGELFF. The CDR3 DNA reads TGCAGTGCTAGAGATCCCACAATCTCGGAATTAACACCCGGGGAGCTGTTTTTT.

This clonotype came up many times. Germline and junction disagree at one end, which may indicate a read error. The genes are TRBV5-1 and TRBJ2-2; D may be TRBD2 (6 bases). Germline V lookup: CDR1 SGHRS, CDR2 YFSETQ. CDR3 size: 15 residues. Here the CDR3 reads CASGSGRSNTGELFF. CDR3 nucleotide sequence: TGCGCCAGCGGGTCCGGGAGATCGAACACTGGGGAGCTGTTTTTT.

This clonotype showed up just a few times. The V call is TRBV5-6, the J call TRBJ2-7; no firm D call. Looked up from germline, CDR1 is SGHDT and CDR2 is YYEEEE. V gave up 2 bases and J gave up 3 bases, with 6 bases separating them. The CDR3 is 12 amino acids. DNA for the CDR3: TGTGCCAGCAGCTTTCAGCTCTACGAGCAGTACTTC. This translates into CASSFQLYEQYF.

This clonotype appeared many times. The chain uses TRBV5-1 and TRBJ1-1, with no clear D. The CDR3 spans 13 residues. Germline V lookup: CDR1 SGHRS, CDR2 YFSETQ. Trimming took 2 bases from V and 6 from J, leaving 11 bases between them. Here the CDR3 reads CASSFGAGSEAFF. The CDR3 nucleotides are TGCGCCAGCAGCTTTGGTGCGGGCTCTGAAGCTTTCTTT.

Regarding this clonotype: A single base separates this from a much larger clone, so it may be a read error. The chain recombines TRBV7-8 with TRBJ2-3; no firm D call. Trimming shortened V by 2 bases and J by 2 bases, and 14 bases separated the two germline ends. Germline V gene lookup returns CDR1 SGHVS and CDR2 FQNEAQ. This CDR3 comprises 16 residues. CDR3 sequence reads: CASSLSPFRATDTQYF. The CDR3 DNA follows: TGTGCCAGCAGCTTATCCCCTTTCCGGGCCACAGATACGCAGTATTTT.

The chain links TRBV4-1 to TRBJ2-1; 12 nucleotides align to TRBD2. Looked up from germline, CDR1 is MGHRA and CDR2 is YSYEKL. This CDR3 spans 18 amino acids. J was trimmed by 7 bases and V by 0 bases; bases with no gene match: 10. CDR3 bases: TGCGCCAGCAGCCAAGATTCTTTCCGGACTAGCGGGGTTAATGAGCAGTTCTTC. It yields the protein CASSQDSFRTSGVNEQFF.

To note about this clonotype: A clone one base away is much larger, so this may be a read error. This rearrangement joins TRBV7-2 to TRBJ2-1; D remains unclear. Germline-derived CDR1 and CDR2 are SGHTA and FQGNSA. CDR3 length: 14 amino acids. The DNA of the CDR3 is TGTGCCACCCAGCTTAGTAGTTCGCACAATCAGCAGTTCTTC. This codes for CATQLSSSHNQQFF. The full variable domain, rest sourced from reference TRBV7-2 and TRBJ2-1, is GAGVSQSPSNKVTEKGKDVELRCDPISGHTALYWYRQSLGQGLEFLIYFQGNSAPDKSGLPSDRFSAERTGGSVSTLTIQRTQQEDSAVYLCATQLSSSHNQQFFGPGTRLTVL.

The table lists this clonotype with a few counts. The chain carries TRBV30 and TRBJ1-6; no firm D call. The germline V gene encodes CDR1 GTSNPN and CDR2 SVGIG (reference sequence). Between the trimmed V and J ends, which lost 7 bases and 1 base, there was a span of 14 bases. CDR3 size: 15 residues. The CDR3 loop is CASQWELSYNSPLHF. The CDR3 coding sequence is TGTGCCTCCCAATGGGAGCTTTCCTATAATTCACCCCTCCACTTT.

This clonotype was observed a handful of times. The rearrangement uses TRBV29-1 and TRBJ2-7, with D possibly matching TRBD2 (6 bases). This CDR3 spans 15 amino acids. Germline loops: CDR1 SQVTM, CDR2 ANQGSEA. The V gene lost 4 bases and the J gene lost 1 base, with 17 bases spanning the gap. DNA of the CDR3: TGCAGCGTTGTGATGGCTAGCGCGGGATCCTACGAGCAGTACTTC. Protein: CSVVMASAGSYEQYF.

This clonotype has a handful of counts. The gene calls are TRBV13 and TRBJ2-5, with D perhaps matching TRBD1 (5 bases). Trimming removed 7 bases at V and 5 bases at J, with 17 bases between. The length of the CDR3 is 14 residues. The germline CDR1 and CDR2 sequences are PRHDT and FYEKMQ (reference sequence). For the CDR3, the DNA is TGTGCCAGCACCCGATCGGGTCCAGGGGAGACCCAGTACTTC. This gives the protein CASTRSGPGETQYF. The full variable domain, with the rest looked up from reference TRBV13 and TRBJ2-5, is AAGVIQSPRHLIKEKRETATLKCYPIPRHDTVYWYQQGPGQDPQFLISFYEKMQSDKGSIPDRFSAQQFSDYHSELNMSSLELGDSALYFCASTRSGPGETQYFGPGTRLLVL.